What follows is one T cell receptor (beta chain) and its context. The antigen remains unidentified. V lost 3 bases to trimming and J lost 4 bases; unmatched junction nucleotides: 8. Germline V lookup: CDR1 SNHLY, CDR2 FYNNEI. The CDR3 is made up of 16 amino acids. This entry comes from a study of graft-versus-host responses after intestinal transplantation. Whole-study context: Recipients uniformly received anti-thymocyte globulin induction, followed by tacrolimus and steroids for 3 to 4 years.

Notes on the study in general: Declines in HvG clones occurring early post-transplant were associated with peak circulating GvH clone levels. Some GvH clones were seen earlier in gut or blood, suggesting intestinal origin.

The repertoire was sequenced with immunoSEQ multiplex PCR; TCRdb's copy has only in-frame clones and lacks some. The data show about 19,000 clones, with more than 65% seen just once and about 2.1% held by the top ten. Sequencing was performed on PBMCs, taken 14 days after transplant. The chain combines TRBV2 with TRBJ2-3; TRBD1 agrees at 9 bases. This receptor was obtained from a human patient who received an intestinal transplant, so some T cells may come from the graft donor. The CDR3 loop is CASSDLQGASADTQYF. The CDR3 DNA reads as TGTGCCAGCAGTGACCTACAGGGGGCATCTGCAGATACGCAGTATTTT.